The next 5 T cell receptor beta chains were all read from a single sample in a study of control samples from healthy donors and cancer patients. The method was immunoSEQ multiplex PCR; TCRdb's version includes in-frame clones alone and lacks a portion of them. The sample lists about 220,000 clones; just under 95% were seen once. The sequenced material came from blood. The receptors come from a man aged 50 or older in good health.

This chain connects TRBV7-6 to TRBJ2-2, with D maybe TRBD2 (6 bases). This CDR3 has 17 residues. The germline V gene encodes CDR1 SGHVS and CDR2 FNYEAQ. Trimming shortened V by 5 bases and J by 3 bases, and 19 bases separated the two germline ends. The CDR3 spells CASSPRGRGGYTGELFF. The CDR3 coding sequence is TGTGCCAGCAGCCCCAGAGGAAGAGGAGGGTACACCGGGGAGCTGTTTTTT.

The genes are TRBV7-2 and TRBJ1-5, with D uncertain. The V end was cut by 3 bases, the J end by 0 bases, with 9 bases between. CDR3 length: 15 residues. The germline CDR1 and CDR2 sequences are SGHTA and FQGNSA. The CDR3 spells CASSFTGHSNQPQHF. The CDR3 region has the DNA TGTGCCAGCAGCTTTACGGGTCATAGCAATCAGCCCCAGCATTTT.

V and J are TRBV7-8 and TRBJ1-5; maybe TRBD1 (6 bases). Germline V gene data show CDR1 as SGHVS and CDR2 as FQNEAQ. The CDR3 totals 13 residues. Trimming pared 3 bases from V and 5 bases from J, leaving 8 bases between. The CDR3 protein is CASSLEGDQPQHF. CDR3 bases: TGTGCCAGCAGCTTGGAGGGGGATCAGCCCCAGCATTTT.

The rearrangement links TRBV7-2 to TRBJ2-1; D is possibly TRBD1 (5 bases). The V and J ends lost 1 base and 9 bases respectively, with 10 bases between them. Germline loops: CDR1 SGHTA, CDR2 FQGNSA. This CDR3 contains 13 residues. The CDR3 coding sequence is TGTGCCAGCAGCTTAGATGGGGCGGCTGAGCAGTTCTTC. Translated: CASSLDGAAEQFF.

This sequence joins TRBV19 and TRBJ1-2; D is unresolved. Germline lookup yields CDR1 LNHDA and CDR2 SQIVND (reference sequence). V dropped 8 bases and J dropped 5 bases, with 12 bases sitting between them. This CDR3 is built from 12 residues. CDR3 nucleotide sequence: TGTGCCAGTTCGAACCGAAATTATGGCTACACCTTC. Translating gives CASSNRNYGYTF.